This is a list of T cell receptor beta chains from one sample in a study of cytomegalovirus exposure and HLA in healthy donors. Here immunoSEQ multiplex PCR was the method, and the copy in TCRdb shows in-frame clones only, minus some. The sample shows 250,000 to 300,000 clones, 65% to 90% of them seen only once. The sequenced material came from PBMCs. The receptor set was obtained from a woman between 18 and 30 years old in good health and CMV-seronegative. Both conserved end residues are part of each CDR3. A D gene is named only where the DNA matches it firmly. Size tells how often a clone was seen (once, few, many) or the class of an expanded clone, and some rows leave it out.

CDR3 protein | CDR3 DNA | V gene | D gene | clone size | J gene
CATASQGANSPLHF | TGTGCCACTGCCTCTCAGGGCGCAAACTCACCCCTCCACTTT | TRBV10-3 | . | . | TRBJ1-6
CASSPDRVGYEQYF | TGTGCCAGCAGCCCTGACAGGGTCGGGTACGAGCAGTACTTC | TRBV14 | TRBD1 | . | TRBJ2-7
CATDTGDNQPQHF | TGTGCCACCGACACAGGGGACAATCAGCCCCAGCATTTT | TRBV10-3 | TRBD1 | . | TRBJ1-5
CASTGTGEDEQYF | TGTGCCAGCACCGGGACAGGGGAGGACGAGCAGTACTTC | TRBV7-9 | TRBD1 | . | TRBJ2-7
CASTSQGAEEQYF | TGTGCCAGCACCTCACAGGGGGCAGAGGAGCAGTACTTC | TRBV7-9 | TRBD1 | . | TRBJ2-7
CASSSGQGEKLFF | TGCGCCAGCAGCTCGGGACAGGGGGAAAAACTGTTTTTT | TRBV5-1 | TRBD1 | . | TRBJ1-4
CASSLVQGQGVEKLFF | TGTGCCAGCAGCTTAGTTCAGGGACAGGGGGTTGAAAAACTGTTTTTT | TRBV7-9 | TRBD1 | few | TRBJ1-4
CASSLGTSAFSYEQYF | TGCGCCAGCAGCCTCGGGACTAGCGCCTTCTCCTACGAGCAGTACTTC | TRBV5-1 | TRBD2 | . | TRBJ2-7
CASKQPGTYNSPLHF | TGTGCCAGTAAACAACCGGGGACCTATAATTCACCCCTCCACTTT | TRBV19 | . | . | TRBJ1-6
CASSVGRGQGIGELFF | TGTGCCAGCAGCGTAGGGAGGGGACAGGGAATCGGGGAGCTGTTTTTT | TRBV9 | TRBD1 | . | TRBJ2-2
CASSSRTPSTDTQYF | TGTGCCAGCAGCTCACGGACACCTAGCACAGATACGCAGTATTTT | TRBV7-9 | . | . | TRBJ2-3
CASSSGQNNEQFF | TGTGCCAGCAGCTCCGGACAGAACAATGAGCAGTTCTTC | TRBV7-7 | . | . | TRBJ2-1
CASSLAGQANTEAFF | TGTGCCAGCAGCTTAGCGGGACAGGCGAACACTGAAGCTTTCTTT | TRBV11-1 | TRBD1 | . | TRBJ1-1
CAWDREARETQYF | TGTGCCTGGGACAGAGAAGCGAGGGAGACCCAGTACTTC | TRBV30 | . | . | TRBJ2-5
CASSQDRVRGGAGNEQFF | TGCGCCAGCAGCCAAGATAGGGTGCGCGGGGGGGCAGGGAATGAGCAGTTCTTC | TRBV4-3 | TRBD2 | . | TRBJ2-1
CASSIDHGQIFLYGYTF | TGTGCCAGTAGTATAGATCACGGACAGATTTTTCTCTATGGCTACACCTTC | TRBV19 | . | . | TRBJ1-2
CASSPTMVVSYEQYF | TGTGCCAGCAGCCCAACTATGGTGGTTTCCTACGAGCAGTACTTC | TRBV5-5 | . | . | TRBJ2-7
CASSVASGFVAKNIQYF | TGTGCCAGCAGCGTAGCTTCGGGATTCGTAGCCAAAAACATTCAGTACTTC | TRBV9 | . | . | TRBJ2-4
CASSLGAVDTQYF | TGTGCCAGCAGCTTAGGGGCTGTAGATACGCAGTATTTT | TRBV11-2 | . | . | TRBJ2-3
CASSFSWYGDGSSYEQYF | TGTGCCAGCAGCTTCAGTTGGTATGGGGACGGGAGCTCGTACGAGCAGTACTTC | TRBV13 | . | once | TRBJ2-7
CASSLQGSGREKQYF | TGCGCCAGCAGCCTGCAGGGTAGCGGGAGGGAGAAGCAGTACTTC | TRBV5-1 | TRBD2 | . | TRBJ2-7
CASSLWGRTEAFF | TGTGCCAGCAGTTTATGGGGGCGGACTGAAGCTTTCTTT | TRBV27 | . | . | TRBJ1-1
CASSTGGLFYEQYF | TGTGCCAGCAGCACCGGCGGACTTTTCTACGAGCAGTACTTC | TRBV5-6 | . | . | TRBJ2-7
CASSEATSGGWLDGEQFF | TGCGCCAGCAGTGAGGCGACTAGCGGGGGGTGGCTGGATGGTGAGCAGTTCTTC | TRBV10-1 | TRBD2 | once | TRBJ2-1
CASSPPRQSTSTDTQYF | TGTGCCAGCTCACCACCCAGACAGTCCACTAGCACAGATACGCAGTATTTT | TRBV18 | . | . | TRBJ2-3
CASSFSGFEAFF | TGTGCCAGCAGTTTCTCAGGGTTTGAAGCTTTCTTT | TRBV27 | . | . | TRBJ1-1
CASSSWTGGNYGYTF | TGTGCCAGCAGCTCCTGGACAGGGGGCAACTATGGCTACACCTTC | TRBV5-6 | TRBD1 | . | TRBJ1-2